This paragraph covers one T cell receptor (beta chain) sequence. This clone has ten or more counts. Its antigen target is currently unknown. Base qualities are not at hand, and no much larger clone is one base apart. The sample comes from a study of metastatic and nonmetastatic thyroid tumors (dated by TCRdb to 2018 to 2020). About the study as a whole: Repertoires from peripheral blood and from tumor or nodule tissue samples of malignant and benign thyroid patients were compared. The full study reports these points: In both blood and tumor samples, TCR beta diversity was reported to be significantly higher in malignant tumors than in benign nodules.

The trim is 0 bases for V and 6 bases for J, with a gap of 7 bases between the germline ends. The CDR3 sequence holds 13 residues, the cysteine and phenylalanine included. The sequence is cut down to CDR3 DNA, 39 bases in frame from base 1. The germline V gene provides CDR1 SGDLS and CDR2 YYNGEE. Library generation was performed with PCR. Sequencer: Illumina HiSeq 4000. High-throughput sequencing was used to profile the CDR3 region of the TCR beta-chain in every patient. Per the authors' processing: A classifier to discriminate distant-metastatic papillary thyroid cancer patients was built from CDR3 differences across clinicopathological groups. The Shannon index was used to assess repertoire diversity, and the Morisita-Horn index was used to assess tumor-blood repertoire similarity. TCRdb's own reprocessing of the public reads used fastp at Q25 and MiXCR and kept productive beta chains. These V and J calls are TCRdb output, not the study's own analysis. Present in this sample are fewer than 100,000 clones, about 16% of which were seen just once. The ten largest clones add up to about 3.9% of the sample.

No patient had received any treatment before thyroid surgery. Using T-cell receptor beta sequencing, the researchers looked back retrospectively at clinical samples from patients, gathered between about 2012 and 2018. The TCR was taken from a female donor with papillary thyroid cancer or a benign thyroid nodule (not recorded which). Some clones in this sample may be carry-over from other donors' samples. The V gene is TRBV9 and the J gene is TRBJ2-1, with the D segment identity uncertain. Sequences were obtained from blood. The DNA sequence follows: TGTGCCAGCAGCGTAGGACTCAGCAATGAGCAGTTCTTC. This is translated as CASSVGLSNEQFF.